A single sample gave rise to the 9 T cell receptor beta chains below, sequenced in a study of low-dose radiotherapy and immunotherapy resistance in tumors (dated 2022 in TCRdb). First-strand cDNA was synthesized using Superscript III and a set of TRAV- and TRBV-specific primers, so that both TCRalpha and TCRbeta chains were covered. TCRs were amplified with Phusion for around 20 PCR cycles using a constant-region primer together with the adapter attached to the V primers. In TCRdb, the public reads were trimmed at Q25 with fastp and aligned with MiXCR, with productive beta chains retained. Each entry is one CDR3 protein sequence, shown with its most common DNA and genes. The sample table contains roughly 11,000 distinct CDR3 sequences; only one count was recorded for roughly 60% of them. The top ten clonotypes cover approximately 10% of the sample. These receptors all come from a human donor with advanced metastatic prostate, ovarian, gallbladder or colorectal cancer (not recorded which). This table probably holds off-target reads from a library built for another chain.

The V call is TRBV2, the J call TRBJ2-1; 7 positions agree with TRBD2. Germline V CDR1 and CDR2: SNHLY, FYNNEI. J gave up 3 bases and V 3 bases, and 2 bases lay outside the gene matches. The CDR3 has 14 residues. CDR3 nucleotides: TGTGCCAGCAGTGAGGCTAGCGGCTACAATGAGCAGTTCTTC. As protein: CASSEASGYNEQFF.

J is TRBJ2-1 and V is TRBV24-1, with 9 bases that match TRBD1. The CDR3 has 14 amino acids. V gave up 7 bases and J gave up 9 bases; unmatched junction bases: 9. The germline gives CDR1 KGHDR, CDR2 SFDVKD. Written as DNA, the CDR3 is TGTGCCACCAGCGGGACAGGGAGGTTGGGTGAGCAGTTCTTC. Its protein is CATSGTGRLGEQFF.

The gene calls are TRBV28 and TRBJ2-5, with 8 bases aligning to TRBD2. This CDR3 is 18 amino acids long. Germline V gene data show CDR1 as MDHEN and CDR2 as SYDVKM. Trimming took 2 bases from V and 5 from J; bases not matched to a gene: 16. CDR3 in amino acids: CASSLRGYGTRASETQYF. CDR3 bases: TGTGCCAGCAGTTTAAGGGGATACGGGACTAGGGCGTCGGAGACCCAGTACTTC.

The CDR3: CSVETSRTGNTEAFF. CDR3 nucleotide sequence: TGCAGCGTTGAAACTTCCCGGACTGGGAACACTGAAGCTTTCTTT. V and J are TRBV29-1 and TRBJ1-1; D is uncertain. The CDR3 loop spans 15 amino acids. Trimming stripped 2 bases from V and 1 base from J, with 14 bases between. From germline, CDR1 is SQVTM and CDR2 ANQGSEA. Combining the CDR3 with reference TRBV29-1 and TRBJ1-1 gives the whole variable domain SAVISQKPSRDICQRGTSLTIQCQVDSQVTMMFWYRQQPGQSLTLIATANQGSEATYESGFVIDKFPISRPNLTFSTLTVSNMSPEDSSIYLCSVETSRTGNTEAFFGQGTRLTVV.

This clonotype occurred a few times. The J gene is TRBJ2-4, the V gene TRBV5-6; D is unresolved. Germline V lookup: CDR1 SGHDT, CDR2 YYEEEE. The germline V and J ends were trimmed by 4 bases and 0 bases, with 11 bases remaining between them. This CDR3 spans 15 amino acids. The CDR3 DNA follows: TGTGCCAGCAGCATTCGAAACTTAGCCAAAAACATTCAGTACTTC. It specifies CASSIRNLAKNIQYF.

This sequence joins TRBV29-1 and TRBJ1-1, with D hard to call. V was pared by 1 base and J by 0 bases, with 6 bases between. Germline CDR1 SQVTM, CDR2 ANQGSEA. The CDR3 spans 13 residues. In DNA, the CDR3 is TGCAGCGTTGAAGGGCAGCTGAACACTGAAGCTTTCTTT. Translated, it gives CSVEGQLNTEAFF.

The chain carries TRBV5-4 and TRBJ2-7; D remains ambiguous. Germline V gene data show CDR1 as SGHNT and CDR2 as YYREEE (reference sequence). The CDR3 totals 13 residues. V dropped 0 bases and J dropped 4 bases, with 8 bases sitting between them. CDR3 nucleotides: TGTGCCAGCAGCTTGGCTGGGTTGTACGAGCAGTACTTC. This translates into CASSLAGLYEQYF.

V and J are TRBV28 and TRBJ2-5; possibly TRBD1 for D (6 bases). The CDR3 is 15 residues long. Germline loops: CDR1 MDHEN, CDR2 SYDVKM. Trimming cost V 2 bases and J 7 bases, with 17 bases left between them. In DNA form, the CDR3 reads TGTGCCAGCAGTTTACCAGGGGCCGCCAGGGTGACCCAGTACTTC. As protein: CASSLPGAARVTQYF.

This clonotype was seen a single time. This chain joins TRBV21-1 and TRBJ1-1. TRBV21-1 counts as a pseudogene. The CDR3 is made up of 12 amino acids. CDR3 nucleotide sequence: TGTGCCAGCAGCAAAGTAGGCACCTTAGCTTTCTTT. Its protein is CASSKVGTLAFF.